The 24 T cell receptor beta chains below come from one sample, sequenced in a study of early T cells in non-severe SARS-CoV-2 infection. TCRdb re-called the 5' RACE reads with MiXCR, one entry per CDR3 protein. Here the sample spans approximately 77,000 distinct CDR3 sequences, roughly a sixth being singletons. The specimen sequenced was whole blood. Receptors were obtained from an adult who was a healthcare worker with PCR-confirmed SARS-CoV-2 infection or an uninfected control (not recorded which).

This rearrangement joins TRBV4-1 to TRBJ2-1; D is possibly TRBD1 or TRBD2 (7 bases each). V dropped 0 bases and J dropped 8 bases, with 17 bases sitting between them. CDR3 length: 16 amino acids. The V gene's germline CDR1 is MGHRA and CDR2 YSYEKL. The CDR3 region has the DNA TGCGCCAGCAGCCAAGATGGAGGCAGGGGGGGCGATGAGCAGTTCTTC. Its protein product is CASSQDGGRGGDEQFF.

The chain recombines TRBV4-1 with TRBJ2-3; D gene unclear. This CDR3 is 13 amino acids long. V gave up 1 base and J gave up 2 bases, with 4 bases separating them. CDR1 and CDR2 (germline): MGHRA, YSYEKL. For the CDR3, the DNA is TGCGCCAGCAGCCAAGTCTCCACAGATACGCAGTATTTT. It codes for CASSQVSTDTQYF.

The chain couples TRBV18 to TRBJ1-5, with D possibly matching TRBD1 (6 bases). The CDR3 loop spans 15 amino acids. Germline loops: CDR1 KGHSH, CDR2 LQKENI. With 3 bases removed from V and 3 bases from J, the gap between germline ends came to 12 bases. The CDR3: CASSPVSGANQPQHF. As DNA, the CDR3 is TGTGCCAGCTCACCGGTTTCAGGGGCCAATCAGCCCCAGCATTTT.

The CDR3 bases are TGTGCCAGCTCGGGGGAAACCTACAATGAGCAGTTCTTC. Its protein is CASSGETYNEQFF. The chain links TRBV6-2 or TRBV6-3 to TRBJ2-1, with D possibly matching TRBD2 (6 bases). V was clipped by 8 bases and J by 2 bases, with 10 bases between them. This CDR3 is 13 amino acids long. Germline CDR1 is MNHEY and CDR2 is SVGEGT.

The rearrangement uses TRBV7-2 and TRBJ2-7; maybe TRBD2 (5 bases). The germline V and J ends were trimmed by 2 bases and 0 bases, with 17 bases remaining between them. The CDR3 covers 17 residues. Germline values: CDR1 SGHTA, CDR2 FQGNSA. CDR3 nucleotides: TGTGCCAGCAGCTTAAGCGGACTCGCGTTGAGCTCCTACGAGCAGTACTTC. Protein sequence: CASSLSGLALSSYEQYF.

There are a few counts of this clonotype. CDR3 loop: CSARGDRGRGEQYF. The CDR3 coding sequence is TGCAGTGCTAGAGGGGACAGGGGGCGAGGCGAGCAGTACTTC. This chain uses TRBV20-1 with TRBJ2-7, with 12 nucleotides matching TRBD1. The germline CDR1 and CDR2 sequences are DFQATT and SNEGSKA (reference sequence). This CDR3 has 14 amino acids. After removal of 1 base from V and 6 bases from J, the junction contained 4 bases not matched to a gene.

The DNA of the CDR3 is TGTGCCACCAGCAGGACGGCGGTCCCCGAAAAACTGTTTTTT. Translation: CATSRTAVPEKLFF. The chain employs TRBV15 and TRBJ1-4; D remains ambiguous. CDR3 length: 14 residues. V was clipped by 3 bases and J by 8 bases, with 13 bases between them. The germline V gene encodes CDR1 LNHNV and CDR2 YYDKDF (reference sequence).

This clonotype was observed a few times. V gene TRBV24-1 combines with J gene TRBJ2-7, with D tentatively TRBD2 (6 bases). Trimming pared 6 bases from V and 5 bases from J, leaving 16 bases between. The CDR3 extends over 14 amino acids. Germline V gene sequence: CDR1 KGHDR, CDR2 SFDVKD. The CDR3 DNA sequence: TGTGCCACCAGTAGGGGACTCCCCGGCAACGAGCAGTACTTC. It specifies CATSRGLPGNEQYF.

This chain links TRBV11-3 with TRBJ2-3; 15 bases match TRBD2. The CDR3 is 17 residues long. The trim removed 4 bases at V and 2 bases at J, leaving 4 bases unmatched. The germline gives CDR1 SGHNT, CDR2 YENEEA. This chain's CDR3 is CASSWTSGRGYTDTQYF. DNA for the CDR3: TGTGCCAGCAGCTGGACTAGCGGGAGGGGATACACAGATACGCAGTATTTT.

This clonotype appeared a few times. The rearrangement uses TRBV6-2 or TRBV6-3 and TRBJ2-1; 12 positions match TRBD2. The trim removed 6 bases at V and 8 bases at J, leaving 11 bases unmatched. This CDR3 is built from 16 residues. The germline CDR1 and CDR2 sequences are MNHEY and SVGEGT. The CDR3 loop reads CASSDSLAGGRDEQFF. The CDR3 region has the DNA TGTGCCAGCAGCGACTCCCTAGCGGGGGGGCGCGATGAGCAGTTCTTC.

This clonotype was counted only a few times. The J gene is TRBJ1-5, the V gene TRBV12-3 or TRBV12-4, with D perhaps TRBD1 (5 bases). The CDR3 runs 15 residues. V was shortened by 2 bases and J by 3 bases, with 11 bases between the two germline ends. The CDR3 coding sequence is TGTGCCAGCAGTTTAACGGGGCAGGCCAATCAGCCCCAGCATTTT. It yields the protein CASSLTGQANQPQHF.

The table lists this clonotype with a few counts. This chain connects TRBV19 to TRBJ2-1; either TRBD1 or TRBD2 may fit D (6 bases each). V lost 7 bases to trimming and J lost 4 bases, with 14 bases between them. Germline loops: CDR1 LNHDA, CDR2 SQIVND (reference sequence). The CDR3 is 14 amino acids. The CDR3 DNA sequence: TGTGCCAGTAACATCGGGGGCCTTTACAATGAGCAGTTCTTC. It is translated as CASNIGGLYNEQFF.

V gene TRBV20-1 combines with J gene TRBJ1-6; D possibly corresponds to TRBD1 (5 bases). V lost 6 bases, J lost 7 bases, and 13 bases lay in between. Germline V gene data show CDR1 as DFQATT and CDR2 as SNEGSKA (reference sequence). This CDR3 region has 13 residues. CDR3: CSAGGGSNSPLHF. The CDR3 region has the DNA TGCAGTGCCGGGGGAGGCAGCAATTCACCCCTCCACTTT.

CDR3 protein: CASSISGGTEAFF. The DNA for the CDR3 is TGTGCCAGCAGCATATCAGGGGGCACTGAAGCTTTCTTT. The J gene is TRBJ1-1, the V gene TRBV7-9, with 7 bases identical to TRBD1. CDR3 size: 13 residues. Germline V lookup: CDR1 SEHNR, CDR2 FQNEAQ (reference sequence). Losses at the gene ends were 5 bases for V and 4 bases for J; bases not matched to a gene: 4.

This clonotype appeared a few times. This chain joins TRBV12-3 or TRBV12-4 and TRBJ1-1; 7 bases are a match to TRBD1. Trimming took 8 bases from V and 0 from J; bases not matched to a gene: 6. The CDR3 is 14 residues long. The CDR3 DNA sequence: TGTGCCAGCTCAGGGGGGAACTTGAACACTGAAGCTTTCTTT. It encodes CASSGGNLNTEAFF.

The chain has TRBV28 and TRBJ1-1, with no clear D. Trimming took off 6 bases at V and 1 base at J, with 12 bases between the two ends. Germline lookup yields CDR1 MDHEN and CDR2 SYDVKM. The CDR3 sequence is 14 residues long. The CDR3 DNA is TGTGCCAGCAGGACTCAACAAGGGAACACTGAAGCTTTCTTT. Translating gives CASRTQQGNTEAFF.

Many counts were recorded for this clonotype. The chain employs TRBV3-1 and TRBJ2-1; possible D gene TRBD1, 6 bases. Trimming removed 6 bases at V and 4 bases at J, with 7 bases between. Germline CDR1 LGHDT, CDR2 YNNKEL (reference sequence). The CDR3 spans 12 residues. The CDR3 sequence is CASRGGYNEQFF. The CDR3 DNA is TGTGCCAGCAGAGGGGGATACAATGAGCAGTTCTTC.

This clonotype was seen a few times. The CDR3 coding sequence is TGCAGTGCTAGAGCGACGACAGACAGCCCCCAGTACTTC. Translated: CSARATTDSPQYF. The J gene is TRBJ2-4, the V gene TRBV20-1, with D possibly being TRBD1 (5 bases). CDR1 and CDR2 from the germline V gene are DFQATT and SNEGSKA (reference sequence). CDR3 size: 13 residues. V gave up 1 base and J gave up 13 bases, with 17 bases separating them.

In this sample, this clonotype turned up a few times. The junction departs from the called germline gene at one end, perhaps through a read error. V is TRBV5-5 and J is TRBJ1-2; D gene ambiguous. CDR3 length equals 15 residues. Germline V gene sequence: CDR1 SGHKS, CDR2 YYEKEE (reference sequence). The chain's CDR3 is CASSLATQSSAARAF. CDR3 in DNA: TGTGCCAGCAGCTTGGCCACGCAGTCGTCAGCCGCCCGCGCCTTC.

The rearrangement links TRBV3-1 to TRBJ1-2, with a weak D call TRBD1 (6 bases). CDR1 LGHDT and CDR2 YNNKEL come from the germline V gene (reference sequence). The CDR3 contains 13 residues. V lost 8 bases, J lost 3 bases, and 13 bases lay in between. This chain's CDR3 is CASGLDSYYGYTF. Here the CDR3 DNA reads TGTGCCAGCGGCCTGGACAGCTACTATGGCTACACCTTC. Full variable domain (outside the CDR3, taken from reference TRBV3-1 and TRBJ1-2): DTAVSQTPKYLVTQMGNDKSIKCEQNLGHDTMYWYKQDSKKFLKIMFSYNNKELIINETVPNRFSPKSPDKAHLNLHINSLELGDSAVYFCASGLDSYYGYTFGSGTRLTVV.

The chain has TRBV24-1 and TRBJ2-3, with D hard to call. With 3 bases removed from V and 4 bases from J, the gap between germline ends came to 10 bases. Looked up from germline, CDR1 is KGHDR and CDR2 is SFDVKD. The CDR3 loop spans 14 amino acids. The CDR3 DNA is TGTGCCACCAGTGATAATACTCTCTCAGATACGCAGTATTTT. Translated: CATSDNTLSDTQYF.

The chain combines TRBV7-2 with TRBJ2-3; perhaps D is TRBD1 or TRBD2 (5 bases each). CDR3 length equals 17 residues. V was shortened by 1 base and J by 6 bases, with 20 bases between the two germline ends. Germline V gives CDR1 SGHTA, CDR2 FQGNSA. In DNA form, the CDR3 reads TGTGCCAGCAGCTTAGTAGAGACCAGGGTTAGCGCGGATACGCAGTATTTT. It is translated as CASSLVETRVSADTQYF.

The chain employs TRBV29-1 and TRBJ1-1; D not certain. Trimming stripped 4 bases from V and 0 bases from J, with 9 bases between. The CDR3 extends over 13 amino acids. Germline assignment: CDR1 SQVTM and CDR2 ANQGSEA. CDR3 sequence reads: CSVVHSLNTEAFF. The CDR3 DNA sequence: TGCAGCGTTGTTCACAGTTTGAACACTGAAGCTTTCTTT.

This sequence joins TRBV5-8 and TRBJ2-1, with TRBD1 as a possible D gene (6 bases). CDR3 length: 16 residues. The ends were cut back, 2 bases at V and 4 bases at J, with 16 bases in the middle. CDR1 and CDR2 (germline): SGHTS, YDEGEE. In DNA, the CDR3 is TGTGCCAGCAGCTTAGGACATGGGGGCTCGTACAATGAGCAGTTCTTC. Amino acid sequence: CASSLGHGGSYNEQFF.